The rows below give T cell receptor beta chains drawn from one sample of a study of blood T cell repertoires in COVID-19. TCRdb's table, derived via immunoSEQ multiplex PCR, lists solely in-frame clones and lacks some. Among 200,000 to 250,000 clones, approximately 90% were seen once, and the ten largest hold about 18%. Sequenced: peripheral blood. The source of these receptors is a man aged 45 to 65 with COVID-19, enrolled during active disease. CDR3s include the opening cysteine and the closing phenylalanine or tryptophan. Fields, in order: clone size, J gene, V gene, D gene, CDR3 DNA, CDR3 protein. D genes are given only for firm matches. Not all rows give a size; the values are once, few, many and, for expanded clones, a class.

>.|TRBJ1-2|TRBV6-6|.
TGTGCCAGCAGTCTTACACAGGGATCGCGAGGCTACACCTTC
CASSLTQGSRGYTF
>.|TRBJ2-3|TRBV5-1|TRBD2
TGCGCCAGCAGCGTACTAGCGGAGAGCACAGATACGCAGTATTTT
CASSVLAESTDTQYF
>.|TRBJ2-1|TRBV4-1|TRBD2
TGCGCCAGCAGCCAAGATGGGAGGGCTAGCGGGAGAGATCTACGTTGGCATGAGCAGTTCTTC
CASSQDGRASGRDLRWHEQFF
>few|TRBJ2-7|TRBV7-3|TRBD1
TGTGCCAGCAGCGAGGGACAGGGGCAGTACTTC
CASSEGQGQYF
>.|TRBJ2-7|TRBV7-6|TRBD2
TGTGCCAGCAGCGCGCGGGAGGGTGGCTTCTACGAGCAGTACTTC
CASSAREGGFYEQYF
>.|TRBJ1-2|TRBV7-2|TRBD1
TGTGCCAGCAGCGCCCGACAGGGGATCTATGGCTACACCTTC
CASSARQGIYGYTF
>.|TRBJ1-1|TRBV2|.
TGTGCCAGCAGTGGCACACTGGAGAGGTACACTGAAGCTTTCTTT
CASSGTLERYTEAFF
>.|TRBJ2-3|TRBV9|TRBD1
TGTGCCAGCAGCGTAGACAGGGGGCAGGCAGATACGCAGTATTTT
CASSVDRGQADTQYF
>.|TRBJ2-7|TRBV5-4|TRBD1
TGTGCCAGCAGCCCGGGACAGGAGTACGAGCAGTACTTC
CASSPGQEYEQYF
>.|TRBJ2-1|TRBV2|.
TGTGCCAGCAGTGGACGACAGAGCTCCTACAATGAGCAGTTCTTC
CASSGRQSSYNEQFF
>many|TRBJ2-1|TRBV4-3|TRBD2
TGCGCCAGCAGCTGGGGACTAGCGGGGAAAACCAATGAGCAGTTCTTC
CASSWGLAGKTNEQFF
>.|TRBJ1-5|TRBV6-5|.
TGTGCCAGCCTTACAGGGTGGAGCAATCAGCCCCAGCATTTT
CASLTGWSNQPQHF
>once|TRBJ2-2|TRBV7-9|TRBD1
TGTGCCAGCACCCCGATTGACAGGGGCGGCGGGGAGCTGTTTTTT
CASTPIDRGGGELFF
>.|TRBJ2-3|TRBV3-1/TRBV3-2|TRBD2
TGTGCCAGCAGCCAAGTGTGGCGGGGGGGCCGGCCAGATACGCAGTATTTT
CASSQVWRGGRPDTQYF
>.|TRBJ1-2|TRBV6-5|TRBD1
TGTGCCGAAAGACAGGGCCACTATGGCTACACCTTC
CAERQGHYGYTF
>.|TRBJ2-3|TRBV27|TRBD1
TGTGCCAGCAGTTGGACAGGAGGCTCCCCCACAGATACGCAGTATTTT
CASSWTGGSPTDTQYF
>.|TRBJ2-7|TRBV7-8|.
TGTGCCAGCAGCCCGACGGGGATCTCCTACGAGCAGTACTTC
CASSPTGISYEQYF
>.|TRBJ2-1|TRBV7-3|.
TGTGCCAGCAGCCCTCGCCGGGATTCCTACAATGAGCAGTTCTTC
CASSPRRDSYNEQFF
>.|TRBJ2-7|TRBV7-8|.
TGTGCCAGCAGCTCCCCCGGCGGGAAGCTCGGCGAGCAGTACTTC
CASSSPGGKLGEQYF
>.|TRBJ2-3|TRBV12-3/TRBV12-4|.
TGTGCCAGCAGCCCCCGAGCTACAGATACGCAGTATTTT
CASSPRATDTQYF
>.|TRBJ2-7|TRBV7-9|.
TGTGCCAGCAGCTCCATTTCCTCTATTTTTGAGCAGTACTTC
CASSSISSIFEQYF
>.|TRBJ2-1|TRBV4-2|TRBD2
TGTGCCAGCAGCCAAGTCCGTACTAGCGGGAGGTACAATGAGCAGTTCTTC
CASSQVRTSGRYNEQFF
>.|TRBJ2-3|TRBV5-1|TRBD2
TGCGCCAGCAGCGAGACTAGCGGGACAGATACGCAGTATTTT
CASSETSGTDTQYF
>few|TRBJ2-7|TRBV7-8|TRBD2
TGTGCCAGCAGCACCAGCACTAGCGGCGTCTCCTACGAGCAGTACTTC
CASSTSTSGVSYEQYF
>.|TRBJ2-1|TRBV6-5|.
TGTGCCAGCAGTTACGGGGGGGGCGCTAACTACAATGAGCAGTTCTTC
CASSYGGGANYNEQFF
>.|TRBJ1-1|TRBV10-3|.
TGTGCCATCAGTGGGGCGGGGGCGGATACAACTGAAGCTTTCTTT
CAISGAGADTTEAFF
>.|TRBJ1-5|TRBV10-3|TRBD1
TGTGCCATCAGCGAAACAGGGGTTCAGCCCCAGCATTTT
CAISETGVQPQHF
>.|TRBJ2-5|TRBV7-9|TRBD1
TGTGCCAGCAGCTCCCGAACAGGGGAAGAGACCCAGTACTTC
CASSSRTGEETQYF
>.|TRBJ2-3|TRBV29-1|.
TGCAGCGGGCGGAGGTCTAGCACAGATACGCAGTATTTT
CSGRRSSTDTQYF
>.|TRBJ1-2|TRBV9|TRBD1
TGTGCCAGCAGCCCCAGTGGGACAGGGCGGCTGGGCTACACCTTC
CASSPSGTGRLGYTF
>.|TRBJ2-4|TRBV6-1|TRBD2
TGTGCCAGCAGTGTTGTAGGGGCTAGCGGGAGATCGAACATTCAGTACTTC
CASSVVGASGRSNIQYF
>.|TRBJ2-1|TRBV7-9|TRBD1
TGTGCCAGCAGCTGGACAGGGTATGAGCAGTTCTTC
CASSWTGYEQFF
>.|TRBJ1-1|TRBV6-4|TRBD1
TGTGCCAGCAGCATTGACAGGGGCACTGAAGCTTTCTTT
CASSIDRGTEAFF
>.|TRBJ2-1|TRBV11-3|TRBD2
TGTGCCAGCAGCAAAACCGGGACTAACAATGAGCAGTTCTTC
CASSKTGTNNEQFF
>.|TRBJ2-7|TRBV13|TRBD1
TGTGCCAGCAGCTTAATCGGGACAGGGGACTACGAGCAGTACTTC
CASSLIGTGDYEQYF
>.|TRBJ1-3|TRBV28|TRBD1
TGTGCCATACAGGGGGCAGGAAACACCATATATTTT
CAIQGAGNTIYF
>once|TRBJ2-7|TRBV24-1|TRBD1
TGTGCCACCAGTGAGGGGACAGGACTCTCCTACGAGCAGTACTTC
CATSEGTGLSYEQYF
>.|TRBJ1-6|TRBV3-1/TRBV3-2|TRBD1
TGTGCCAGCAGCCAAGGGACAGGAATCGGTTCACCCCTCCACTTT
CASSQGTGIGSPLHF
>.|TRBJ2-5|TRBV7-2|.
TGTGCCAGCAGCTTCGCAGGGGAAGAGACCCAGTACTTC
CASSFAGEETQYF
>.|TRBJ1-2|TRBV30|.
TGTGCCTGGAGTGTAAGAGGCGGGGGCCGGCCCGCTAACTATGGCTACACCTTC
CAWSVRGGGRPANYGYTF
>.|TRBJ1-3|TRBV2|.
TGTGCCAGCAGTAACGGACAGACCCCTGGAAACACCATATATTTT
CASSNGQTPGNTIYF
>.|TRBJ2-3|TRBV9|TRBD2
TGTGCCAGCAGCCCGGGACTAGCGGGGGGGCGTAGCACAGATACGCAGTATTTT
CASSPGLAGGRSTDTQYF
>.|TRBJ2-3|TRBV5-1|TRBD2
TGCGCCAGCAGCCCCGGAGCGGGAGATTGGACTGGCACAGATACGCAGTATTTT
CASSPGAGDWTGTDTQYF
>.|TRBJ2-7|TRBV19|TRBD1
TGTGCCAGTAGTCCGGGACAGGGTCACTACGAGCAGTACTTC
CASSPGQGHYEQYF
>once|TRBJ2-1|TRBV5-4|TRBD1
TGTGCCAGCAGCGGCGCAGTGGACAGGGCGAGCAATGAGCAGTTCTTC
CASSGAVDRASNEQFF
>.|TRBJ2-1|TRBV3-1/TRBV3-2|TRBD2
TGTGCCAGCAGCCTCCAGACTAGCGGGAGGTCTAGTGAGCAGTTCTTC
CASSLQTSGRSSEQFF
>.|TRBJ2-6|TRBV15|.
TGTGCCACCAGCTCCCATCAGGGCTCTGGGGCCAACGTCCTGACTTTC
CATSSHQGSGANVLTF
>.|TRBJ2-2|TRBV18|.
TGTGCCAGCTGCCGGGACACGAACACCGGGGAGCTGTTTTTT
CASCRDTNTGELFF
>.|TRBJ1-2|TRBV7-9|.
TGTGCCAGCAGCGGGCCATATGGCTACACCTTC
CASSGPYGYTF
>.|TRBJ2-7|TRBV9|TRBD1
TGTGCCAGCAGCGTAGGACAGGGCGATAGTAGCGAGCAGTACTTC
CASSVGQGDSSEQYF
>.|TRBJ2-7|TRBV9|.
TGTGCCAGCAGCGTAGCCCCTAGCTCGGGGATAAACTCCTACGAGCAGTACTTC
CASSVAPSSGINSYEQYF